Listed here is a single T cell receptor beta chain. Its antigen is currently unknown. The data derive from a study of blood T cells in healthy people across ages. The study's findings and limits: Since the PBMCs were unsorted, naive and antigen-experienced cells could not be conclusively compared. Significant beta diversity loss was already apparent by age approximately 40, declining roughly linearly.

The germline V and J ends were trimmed by 7 bases and 11 bases, with 23 bases remaining between them. The CDR3 sequence is 14 residues long. Germline CDR1 MNHEY, CDR2 SVGEGT. Peripheral blood was drawn, around 9.4 milliliters per donor. With a J-beta primer mix and a sample-barcoded 5' primer, a second PCR ran 7 to 11 cycles. TCRdb independently ran MiXCR on the 5' RACE reads; one entry per CDR3 protein. The sample lists about 1 million distinct CDR3 sequences, roughly 45% seen once, with about 20% in the top ten. The sequence was obtained from a woman aged 55-69 years in good health. Material for sequencing was blood. The chain carries TRBV6-2 or TRBV6-3 and TRBJ2-5; D perhaps matches TRBD1 (5 bases). The CDR3 nucleotides are TGTGCCAGCACAGACTGGCCGTCGGACAATGAGCAGTACTTC. Translation: CASTDWPSDNEQYF.